This passage covers 18 T cell receptor beta chains from one sample sequenced in a study of cytomegalovirus exposure and HLA in healthy donors. Primers for the PCR totalled 60 Vbeta and 13 Jbeta. Sequencing was performed with immunoSEQ multiplex PCR; in TCRdb, only in-frame clones are kept and a portion is missing. The profile shows over 120,000 clones, around 75% of them singletons. The sequenced sample consisted of PBMCs. The receptors derive from a man aged 25-40 years in good health and CMV-seronegative.

The rearrangement links TRBV9 to TRBJ2-2; D perhaps matches TRBD2 (6 bases). CDR1 SGDLS and CDR2 YYNGEE come from the germline V gene. The CDR3 length is 18 residues. Trimming cost V 4 bases and J 6 bases, with 25 bases left between them. Here the CDR3 reads CASSYSGSIKAGPGELFF. The DNA for the CDR3 is TGTGCCAGCAGCTACTCCGGGTCGATCAAGGCGGGGCCCGGGGAGCTGTTTTTT.

J is TRBJ1-5 and V is TRBV6-5; the D is unclear. This CDR3 has 14 amino acids. V was pared by 1 base and J by 9 bases, with 13 bases between. Germline V lookup: CDR1 MNHEY, CDR2 SVGAGI. CDR3 residues: CASSYYLRYVPQHF. The CDR3 DNA reads as TGTGCCAGCAGTTACTATCTCAGGTACGTGCCCCAGCATTTT.

The rearrangement uses TRBV18 and TRBJ1-3; unclear D gene. The CDR3 sequence is 13 residues long. The germline CDR1 and CDR2 sequences are KGHSH and LQKENI. The V and J ends lost 6 bases and 3 bases respectively, with 9 bases between them. The CDR3 coding sequence is TGTGCCAGCTCCCTCAGAGGTGGAAACACCATATATTTT. Its protein product is CASSLRGGNTIYF.

This clone was seen once. The chain uses TRBV5-1 and TRBJ2-2; D is possibly TRBD1 (6 bases). V lost 1 base to trimming and J lost 1 base, with 11 bases between them. The CDR3 consists of 16 residues. Germline CDR1 reads SGHRS; CDR2 reads YFSETQ. This CDR3 reads CASSLKVTGNTGELFF. The DNA for the CDR3 is TGCGCCAGCAGCTTGAAGGTGACAGGGAACACCGGGGAGCTGTTTTTT.

This clone was counted only a few times. This chain links TRBV2 with TRBJ1-1; 9 bases match TRBD1. The ends lost 4 bases at V and 2 bases at J; junction bases unmatched: 8. The CDR3 contains 16 residues. Germline lookup yields CDR1 SNHLY and CDR2 FYNNEI. The CDR3 reads CASSGGTGFGNTEAFF. The CDR3 region has the DNA TGTGCCAGCAGTGGGGGGACAGGGTTCGGAAACACTGAAGCTTTCTTT.

The J gene is TRBJ1-4, the V gene TRBV5-6; perhaps TRBD1 as D (5 bases). Germline V CDR1 and CDR2: SGHDT, YYEEEE. Trimming removed 3 bases from V and 5 bases from J, with 14 bases in between. The CDR3 is 15 amino acids. CDR3 sequence (DNA): TGTGCCAGCAGCTCTCGACGGGGACTGAATGAAAAACTGTTTTTT. Its protein is CASSSRRGLNEKLFF.

The V call is TRBV7-2, the J call TRBJ2-7; D remains ambiguous. Germline lookup yields CDR1 SGHTA and CDR2 FQGNSA. V was shortened by 3 bases and J by 5 bases, with 8 bases between the two germline ends. This CDR3 comprises 12 residues. CDR3 DNA sequence: TGTGCCAGCAGCTTTCCCCCCAACGAGCAGTACTTC. Translating gives CASSFPPNEQYF. The entire variable domain, with the rest obtained from reference TRBV7-2 and TRBJ2-7, is as follows: GAGVSQSPSNKVTEKGKDVELRCDPISGHTALYWYRQSLGQGLEFLIYFQGNSAPDKSGLPSDRFSAERTGGSVSTLTIQRTQQEDSAVYLCASSFPPNEQYFGPGTRLTVT.

J is TRBJ1-5 and V is TRBV2; D uncertain. Trimming shortened V by 3 bases and J by 5 bases, and 8 bases separated the two germline ends. The germline V gene has CDR1 SNHLY and CDR2 FYNNEI. CDR3 length equals 13 residues. The DNA for the CDR3 is TGTGCCAGCAGTGAGGGCAACGATCAGCCCCAGCATTTT. Translation gives CASSEGNDQPQHF.

The V and J genes are TRBV13 and TRBJ2-5; a possible D gene is TRBD1 (6 bases). The CDR3 is 12 amino acids. CDR1 PRHDT and CDR2 FYEKMQ come from the germline V gene (reference sequence). V lost 7 bases to trimming and J lost 4 bases, with 10 bases between them. CDR3 protein: CASKGVGETQYF. As DNA, the CDR3 is TGTGCCAGCAAGGGGGTGGGAGAGACCCAGTACTTC. Filled out from reference TRBV13 and TRBJ2-5, the complete variable domain reads AAGVIQSPRHLIKEKRETATLKCYPIPRHDTVYWYQQGPGQDPQFLISFYEKMQSDKGSIPDRFSAQQFSDYHSELNMSSLELGDSALYFCASKGVGETQYFGPGTRLLVL.

V gene TRBV28 combines with J gene TRBJ2-3, with 10 bases aligning to TRBD1. The trim removed 4 bases at V and 1 base at J, leaving 5 bases unmatched. Germline CDR1 MDHEN, CDR2 SYDVKM. The CDR3 runs 16 residues. CDR3 protein: CASSSLGTGGTDTQYF. The CDR3 bases are TGTGCCAGCAGTTCCCTTGGGACAGGGGGCACAGATACGCAGTATTTT. Together with reference TRBV28 and TRBJ2-3, the CDR3 gives the full variable domain: DVKVTQSSRYLVKRTGEKVFLECVQDMDHENMFWYRQDPGLGLRLIYFSYDVKMKEKGDIPEGYSVSREKKERFSLILESASTNQTSMYLCASSSLGTGGTDTQYFGPGTRLTVL.

The genes are TRBV25-1 and TRBJ2-2; weak D call: TRBD1 (5 bases). Trimming shortened V by 3 bases and J by 4 bases, and 15 bases separated the two germline ends. The CDR3 contains 16 residues. Germline loops: CDR1 MGHDK, CDR2 SYGVNS. The CDR3 nucleotides read TGTGCCAGCAGTGACAGGGTTTTGGTAGCCACCGGGGAGCTGTTTTTT. Its translation: CASSDRVLVATGELFF.

This chain connects TRBV11-2 to TRBJ1-4, with a possible D match to TRBD1 (6 bases). The CDR3 is 16 residues long. V lost 6 bases, J lost 4 bases, and 18 bases lay in between. Germline V gene lookup returns CDR1 SGHAT and CDR2 FQNNGV. CDR3 protein: CASRLRSSGVNEKLFF. The DNA for the CDR3 is TGTGCCAGCAGGCTGAGGTCCTCAGGGGTTAATGAAAAACTGTTTTTT. The full variable domain, with the rest looked up from reference TRBV11-2 and TRBJ1-4, is EAGVAQSPRYKIIEKRQSVAFWCNPISGHATLYWYQQILGQGPKLLIQFQNNGVVDDSQLPKDRFSAERLKGVDSTLKIQPAKLEDSAVYLCASRLRSSGVNEKLFFGSGTQLSVL.

The chain employs TRBV28 and TRBJ1-2; 7 bases map to TRBD1. Germline V lookup: CDR1 MDHEN, CDR2 SYDVKM. The CDR3 contains 14 residues. Germline trimming cut 2 bases from V and 0 bases from J; bases unmatched to any gene: 0. Here the CDR3 reads CASSLDRANYGYTF. CDR3 nucleotide sequence: TGTGCCAGCAGTTTAGACAGGGCTAACTATGGCTACACCTTC.

This rearrangement joins TRBV9 to TRBJ2-3; 10 positions agree with TRBD2. The J segment lost 3 bases and the V segment lost 2 bases, leaving 12 bases of the junction unmatched. This CDR3 is 18 amino acids long. Germline V gene sequence: CDR1 SGDLS, CDR2 YYNGEE. CDR3 loop: CASSVGSGRALGTDTQYF. The CDR3 DNA is TGTGCCAGCAGCGTTGGGAGCGGGAGGGCCCTCGGGACAGATACGCAGTATTTT.

This clone is labeled as medium-sized (0.01 to 0.1%). This sequence joins TRBV5-1 and TRBJ2-1; the D gene is possibly TRBD1 (5 bases). CDR1 and CDR2 from the germline V gene are SGHRS and YFSETQ. The CDR3 is made up of 14 amino acids. Trimming left V 4 bases short and J 5 bases short, with 13 bases between. The CDR3 spells CASSVQGEDNEQFF. DNA of the CDR3: TGCGCCAGCAGCGTCCAGGGCGAAGACAATGAGCAGTTCTTC.

This sequence joins TRBV18 and TRBJ2-3, with a tentative D call TRBD1 (6 bases). The CDR3 length is 15 residues. The V and J ends lost 2 bases and 4 bases respectively, with 13 bases between them. CDR1 is KGHSH, CDR2 LQKENI, per germline. DNA for the CDR3: TGTGCCAGCTCACCAACGCAGGGGAGCGCAGATACGCAGTATTTT. Translated, it gives CASSPTQGSADTQYF.

This chain uses TRBV7-8 with TRBJ2-5, with TRBD2 identical over 7 bases. Trimming at V came to 5 bases and at J to 5 bases, leaving 14 bases not matched to a gene. The germline gives CDR1 SGHVS, CDR2 FQNEAQ. The CDR3 is 16 residues long. The CDR3 reads CASSSDPRGTKETQYF. The CDR3 DNA sequence: TGTGCCAGCAGCAGCGATCCGCGGGGGACTAAGGAGACCCAGTACTTC.

The chain is built from TRBV6-4 and TRBJ2-5; no reliable D call. TRBJ2-7 matches the DNA end more closely, so the J call is doubtful. The CDR3 runs 12 residues. Germline CDR1 reads MRHNA; CDR2 reads SNTAGT. CDR3 amino acids: CASSAPSYEQYF. CDR3 in DNA: TGTGCCAGCAGTGCCCCGTCCTACGAGCAGTACTTC.